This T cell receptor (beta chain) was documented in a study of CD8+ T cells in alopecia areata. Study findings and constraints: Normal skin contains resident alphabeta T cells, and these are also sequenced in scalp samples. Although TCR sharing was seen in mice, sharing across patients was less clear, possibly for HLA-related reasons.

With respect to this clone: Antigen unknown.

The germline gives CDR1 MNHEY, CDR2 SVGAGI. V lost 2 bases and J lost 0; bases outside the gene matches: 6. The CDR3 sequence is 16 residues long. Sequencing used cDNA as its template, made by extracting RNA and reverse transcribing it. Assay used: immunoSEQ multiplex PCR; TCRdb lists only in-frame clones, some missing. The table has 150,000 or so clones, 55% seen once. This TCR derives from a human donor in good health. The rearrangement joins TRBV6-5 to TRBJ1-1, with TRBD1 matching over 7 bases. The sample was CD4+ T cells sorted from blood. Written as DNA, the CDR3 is TGTGCCAGCAGTTACCGAAAGGGACAGTTGAACACTGAAGCTTTCTTT. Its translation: CASSYRKGQLNTEAFF.